The source of this T cell receptor (beta chain) is a study of STAT3 mutations in large granular lymphocyte leukemia. Background on the study: Over half of T-LGLL patients had one or more immunosuppressive regimens. Study observations and caveats: In T-cell large granular lymphocyte leukemia, about half of patients showed multiple immunodominant subclonotypes.

The germline V gene has CDR1 LGHNA and CDR2 YSLEER. The length of the CDR3 is 18 residues. V lost 2 bases to trimming and J lost 0 bases, with 20 bases between them. This table comes from immunoSEQ multiplex PCR, and its TCRdb copy is limited to in-frame clones, with some not included. The sample records about 5,000 clones, roughly 88% being singletons. This clone was detected a few times. Its specificity is not known. The chain combines TRBV4-3 with TRBJ2-7; no firm D call. The sequencing input was PBMCs. The receptor was isolated from a human donor with T large granular lymphocyte leukemia. Some clones in this sample may be carry-over from other donors' samples. DNA for the CDR3: TGCGCCAGCAGCCAACAAAAGTTGTATGGGTACAGCTCCTACGAGCAGTACTTC. Protein: CASSQQKLYGYSSYEQYF.